The source of this T cell receptor beta chain is a study of blood T cell repertoires in COVID-19. Study-level information: T cells, B-cell-depleted T cells, or PBMCs supplied cDNA or gDNA.

Participants' own reports of clinical history determined their cohort assignment. Authors' processing steps: How many nucleated cells were present was estimated from reference gene primer amplification. TCRdb's table, derived via immunoSEQ multiplex PCR, lists solely in-frame clones and lacks some. D and trimming come from the DNA, and the V and J calls and clone size come from that table. Of about 310,000 clones listed, around nine tenths were seen once; the top ten hold 8% to 10%. The CDR3 covers 14 residues. Unmatched junction bases numbered 10, after V lost 8 bases and J lost 5 bases. CDR1 is MRHNA, CDR2 SNTAGT, per germline.

This receptor was obtained from a woman in her thirties or forties who had recovered from COVID-19. The chain combines TRBV6-4 with TRBJ2-7; the match to TRBD1 covers 9 bases. The specimen sequenced was PBMCs or T cells enriched from blood (not recorded which). The CDR3 nucleotides are TGTGCCAGCCAAAGGGGGACAGGGCCCGACGAGCAGTACTTC. It yields the protein CASQRGTGPDEQYF.